These 9 T cell receptor beta chains came from one sample sequenced in a study of breast tumors, draining lymph nodes, adjacent tissues. The lymph nodes were axillary draining lymph nodes from breast cancer patients. TCRdb used MiXCR to reprocess the multiplex PCR reads, holding one entry per CDR3 protein. The sample lists some 150,000 distinct CDR3 sequences, about a fifth seen once, with about 2.4% in the top ten. The sample consisted of axillary lymph node tissue. The receptors come from a female donor with breast cancer. Some clones in this sample may be carry-over from other donors' samples.

Only a few counts were recorded for this clonotype. This sequence joins TRBV5-1 and TRBJ1-5; D is possibly TRBD1 (6 bases). CDR1 SGHRS and CDR2 YFSETQ come from the germline V gene. Trimming pared 0 bases from V and 8 bases from J, leaving 12 bases between. The CDR3 contains 14 residues. CDR3 loop: CASSLEGGGKPQHF. Here the CDR3 DNA reads TGCGCCAGCAGCTTGGAAGGGGGGGGAAAGCCCCAGCATTTT.

This clonotype was picked up many times. The chain is built from TRBV19 and TRBJ2-1; possibly TRBD2 for D (7 bases). Germline CDR1 LNHDA, CDR2 SQIVND (reference sequence). V was pared by 3 bases and J by 4 bases, with 13 bases between. The CDR3 runs to 15 residues. CDR3 residues: CASSMRGGAYNEQFF. CDR3 DNA: TGTGCCAGTAGTATGAGAGGGGGGGCTTACAATGAGCAGTTCTTC. The variable domain in full, completed from reference TRBV19 and TRBJ2-1, reads DGGITQSPKYLFRKEGQNVTLSCEQNLNHDAMYWYRQDPGQGLRLIYYSQIVNDFQKGDIAEGYSVSREKKESFPLTVTSAQKNPTAFYLCASSMRGGAYNEQFFGPGTRLTVL.

The CDR3: CASSPNYNEQFF. CDR3 sequence (DNA): TGTGCCAGCTCACCCAACTACAATGAGCAGTTCTTC. The chain links TRBV18 to TRBJ2-1; D gene ambiguous. CDR1 and CDR2 (germline): KGHSH, LQKENI. The CDR3 is 12 amino acids. The V end lost 3 bases, the J end lost 3 bases, and 3 bases lay between the germline ends.

Relative to its sample, this clonotype is medium-sized. V and J are TRBV20-1 and TRBJ2-6; no reliable D call. CDR1 and CDR2 (germline): DFQATT, SNEGSKA (reference sequence). V lost 5 bases and J lost 0, with 5 bases in between. The CDR3 is 13 residues long. DNA for the CDR3: TGCAGTGCTGTTAACTCTGGGGCCAACGTCCTGACTTTC. Amino acid sequence: CSAVNSGANVLTF.

This clonotype was seen repeatedly, ten times or more. The CDR3 DNA sequence: TGCAGTGCTAGAGAAGGCCAGGGCCGACCTAATGAAAAACTGTTTTTT. This gives the protein CSAREGQGRPNEKLFF. The rearrangement links TRBV20-1 to TRBJ1-4, with D possibly TRBD1 on 5 matching bases. Deletions cut 0 bases from V and 3 bases from J, with 14 bases between. The CDR3 consists of 16 residues. Per germline, CDR1 DFQATT and CDR2 SNEGSKA (reference sequence).

This clonotype was seen many times. The chain joins TRBV6-5 to TRBJ2-7; 12 bases fit TRBD1. Germline assignment: CDR1 MNHEY and CDR2 SVGAGI. There are 13 residues in the CDR3. J gave up 6 bases and V 4 bases, and 1 base lay outside the gene matches. The CDR3 spells CASSWDRGREQYF. The DNA for the CDR3 is TGTGCCAGCAGTTGGGACAGGGGGCGCGAGCAGTACTTC.

This clonotype was detected ten times or more. The genes are TRBV7-2 and TRBJ2-3, with D perhaps TRBD1 or TRBD2 (5 bases each). Trimming shortened V by 1 base and J by 5 bases, and 7 bases separated the two germline ends. Per the germline V gene, CDR1 is SGHTA and CDR2 is FQGNSA. This CDR3 is built from 13 residues. In DNA, the CDR3 is TGTGCCAGCAGCTTAGTGGGACGAGATACGCAGTATTTT. Protein product: CASSLVGRDTQYF. The variable domain in full, with the rest retrieved from reference TRBV7-2 and TRBJ2-3, is GAGVSQSPSNKVTEKGKDVELRCDPISGHTALYWYRQSLGQGLEFLIYFQGNSAPDKSGLPSDRFSAERTGGSVSTLTIQRTQQEDSAVYLCASSLVGRDTQYFGPGTRLTVL.

This clonotype was seen more than once but under ten times. CDR3 bases: TGTGCCAGCAGTTTTCCACAGGGGATGTACGGCTACACCTTC. Amino acid sequence: CASSFPQGMYGYTF. The genes are TRBV28 and TRBJ1-2; 7 bases are a match to TRBD1. V lost 3 bases and J lost 8; bases outside the gene matches: 9. The CDR3 runs to 14 residues. The germline V gene encodes CDR1 MDHEN and CDR2 SYDVKM.

This clonotype was observed many times. The chain joins TRBV20-1 to TRBJ2-3; D is unresolved. The germline V gene has CDR1 DFQATT and CDR2 SNEGSKA (reference sequence). Trimming took 4 bases from V and 2 from J, leaving 13 bases between them. The length of the CDR3 is 14 residues. CDR3 loop: CSAIIDGSTDTQYF. The DNA for the CDR3 is TGCAGTGCTATAATAGACGGCTCCACAGATACGCAGTATTTT.